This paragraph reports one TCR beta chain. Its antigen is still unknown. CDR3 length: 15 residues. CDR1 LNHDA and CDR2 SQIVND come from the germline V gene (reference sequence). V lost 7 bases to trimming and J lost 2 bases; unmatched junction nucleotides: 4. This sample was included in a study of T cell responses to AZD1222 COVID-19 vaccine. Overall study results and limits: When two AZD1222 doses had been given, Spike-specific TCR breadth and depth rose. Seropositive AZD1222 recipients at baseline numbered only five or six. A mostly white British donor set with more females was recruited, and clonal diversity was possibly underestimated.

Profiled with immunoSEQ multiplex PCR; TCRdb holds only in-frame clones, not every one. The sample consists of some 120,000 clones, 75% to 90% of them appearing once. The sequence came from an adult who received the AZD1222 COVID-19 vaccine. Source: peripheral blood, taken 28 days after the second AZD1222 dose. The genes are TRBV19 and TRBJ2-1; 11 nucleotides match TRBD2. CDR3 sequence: CASTASGGTYNEQFF. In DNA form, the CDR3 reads TGTGCCAGTACCGCTAGCGGGGGGACCTACAATGAGCAGTTCTTC.